These 30 T cell receptor beta chains were sequenced from one sample in a study of T-cell reconstitution after alpha-beta-depleted transplantation in children. This sample's TCRbeta library carried unique molecular identifier barcodes. MiXCR, run by TCRdb on the PCR reads, gives a single entry per CDR3 protein. The top ten clones hold about 2.2% of a sample with hundreds of thousands of distinct CDR3 sequences, 10% to 15% of them seen once. Source: PBMCs, mostly from graft donor cells, taken 360 days after TCRalphabeta/CD19-depleted stem cell transplant. The receptor source for this set is a male patient younger than 18 who had a stem cell transplant for acute myeloid leukemia, so the T cells may come from the graft donor.

The CDR3 reads CASSLGPLGTEQFF. As DNA, the CDR3 is TGCGCCAGCAGCTTGGGCCCTTTAGGGACAGAGCAGTTCTTC. J is TRBJ2-1 and V is TRBV5-1; maybe TRBD1 (6 bases). V shed 0 bases and J shed 10 bases, with 14 bases lying between them. The CDR3 loop spans 14 amino acids. Germline V gene sequence: CDR1 SGHRS, CDR2 YFSETQ.

The V call is TRBV6-5, the J call TRBJ2-3; 9 positions agree with TRBD2. J gave up 3 bases and V 0 bases, and 4 bases lay outside the gene matches. The CDR3 totals 16 residues. CDR1 MNHEY and CDR2 SVGAGI come from the germline V gene. The CDR3 region is CASSYSASGRTDTQYF. The CDR3, as DNA: TGTGCCAGCAGTTACTCGGCCAGCGGGAGGACAGATACGCAGTATTTT.

This rearrangement joins TRBV29-1 to TRBJ2-7; either TRBD1 or TRBD2 may fit D (5 bases each). Germline V gene lookup returns CDR1 SQVTM and CDR2 ANQGSEA. This CDR3 region has 15 residues. V lost 5 bases, J lost 2 bases, and 19 bases lay in between. As DNA, the CDR3 is TGCAGCGTTTTGAAGACTAACGGGGCCCCCTACGAGCAGTACTTC. Translation gives CSVLKTNGAPYEQYF.

Only a few counts were recorded for this clonotype. The chain is built from TRBV29-1 and TRBJ2-7, with D perhaps TRBD2 (5 bases). Trimming cost V 6 bases and J 5 bases, with 11 bases left between them. Germline CDR1 SQVTM, CDR2 ANQGSEA. There are 11 residues in the CDR3. The CDR3: CSVGRADEQYF. CDR3 DNA sequence: TGCAGCGTAGGGAGAGCAGACGAGCAGTACTTC.

This clonotype was counted many times. The CDR3 DNA is TGCAGTGCCCGCGGCCCTGAGCAGTACTTC. Protein product: CSARGPEQYF. The chain is built from TRBV20-1 and TRBJ2-7; D gene ambiguous. Germline CDR1 and CDR2: DFQATT and SNEGSKA (reference sequence). The CDR3 runs 10 residues. V was cut by 6 bases and J by 7 bases, with 10 bases left in between.

The J gene is TRBJ2-1, the V gene TRBV7-3; 7 nucleotides align to TRBD2. Per germline, CDR1 SGHTA and CDR2 FQGTGA. With V trimmed by 1 base and J by 6 bases, 18 bases remained unmatched. The CDR3 has 19 residues. CDR3 protein: CASSLSRLATGTAGNEQFF. CDR3 coding DNA: TGTGCCAGCAGCTTAAGTCGACTAGCTACGGGTACGGCCGGCAATGAGCAGTTCTTC.

The chain combines TRBV29-1 with TRBJ2-7; the D call may be TRBD1 or TRBD2 (5 bases each). V lost 0 bases and J lost 6, with 15 bases in between. Germline-derived CDR1 and CDR2 are SQVTM and ANQGSEA. The CDR3 has 14 residues. The CDR3 sequence: CSVEERPRGREQYF. The CDR3 DNA sequence: TGCAGCGTTGAAGAACGTCCGAGGGGACGCGAGCAGTACTTC.

This clonotype was seen many times. The chain carries TRBV3-1 and TRBJ2-3, with 13 bases fitting TRBD2. CDR3 length equals 15 residues. Germline V gene lookup returns CDR1 LGHDT and CDR2 YNNKEL (reference sequence). V dropped 4 bases and J dropped 6; count of bases not matched to a gene: 4. In DNA, the CDR3 is TGTGCCAGCAGCCTTTGGACTAGCGGGAGTGATACGCAGTATTTT. It codes for CASSLWTSGSDTQYF.

The chain combines TRBV7-3 with TRBJ2-7; TRBD1 or TRBD2 may be the D gene (5 bases each). With 2 bases removed from V and 1 base from J, the gap between germline ends came to 15 bases. CDR1 and CDR2 (germline): SGHTA, FQGTGA. The CDR3 covers 16 residues. CDR3 bases: TGTGCCAGCAGCTTAGGGGGACCCGGCTTGTCCTACGAGCAGTACTTC. Residues: CASSLGGPGLSYEQYF.

In its sample, this clonotype was seen many times. This chain joins TRBV28 and TRBJ2-3, with D unclear. This CDR3 has 13 amino acids. V was shortened by 6 bases and J by 2 bases, with 9 bases between the two germline ends. Germline V gene lookup returns CDR1 MDHEN and CDR2 SYDVKM. This CDR3 reads CASRLSFTDTQYF. The CDR3 DNA reads as TGTGCCAGCAGGTTGAGTTTCACAGATACGCAGTATTTT. The complete variable domain, with remaining parts taken from reference TRBV28 and TRBJ2-3, reads DVKVTQSSRYLVKRTGEKVFLECVQDMDHENMFWYRQDPGLGLRLIYFSYDVKMKEKGDIPEGYSVSREKKERFSLILESASTNQTSMYLCASRLSFTDTQYFGPGTRLTVL.

The genes are TRBV14 and TRBJ1-4; D perhaps matches TRBD1 (5 bases). Germline V CDR1 and CDR2: SGHDN, FVKESK. The CDR3 is 15 residues long. Between the trimmed V and J ends, which lost 3 bases and 3 bases, there was a span of 11 bases. CDR3 residues: CASSQTGQSNEKLFF. For the CDR3, the DNA is TGTGCCAGCAGCCAGACGGGGCAGTCTAATGAAAAACTGTTTTTT. The full variable domain, completed using reference TRBV14 and TRBJ1-4, is EAGVTQFPSHSVIEKGQTVTLRCDPISGHDNLYWYRRVMGKEIKFLLHFVKESKQDESGMPNNRFLAERTGGTYSTLKVQPAELEDSGVYFCASSQTGQSNEKLFFGSGTQLSVL.

This chain connects TRBV20-1 to TRBJ2-7, with 8 bases fitting TRBD2. This CDR3 is 15 amino acids long. V trimming: 4 bases; J trimming: 7 bases; junction bases outside the gene matches: 15. Germline lookup yields CDR1 DFQATT and CDR2 SNEGSKA (reference sequence). The CDR3 protein is CSATGRGDQSREQYF. CDR3 DNA: TGCAGTGCTACCGGGAGGGGGGATCAATCCAGGGAGCAGTACTTC.

This clonotype was seen only a few times. The V and J genes are TRBV28 and TRBJ1-2; D is possibly TRBD1 (6 bases). The CDR3 is made up of 13 amino acids. Per germline, CDR1 MDHEN and CDR2 SYDVKM. V lost 8 bases and J 0 bases, leaving 10 bases between the germline ends. CDR3 bases: TGTGCCAGCCTGACAGGACCTAACTATGGCTACACCTTC. It specifies CASLTGPNYGYTF.

This sequence joins TRBV7-3 and TRBJ2-1; 7 bases are shared with TRBD1. Germline loops: CDR1 SGHTA, CDR2 FQGTGA. V shed 5 bases, J shed 6 bases, and the junction held 16 bases outside the gene matches. The CDR3 contains 17 residues. The CDR3 protein is CASSPHPGQAWGNEQFF. CDR3 DNA: TGTGCCAGCAGCCCTCACCCCGGACAGGCGTGGGGCAATGAGCAGTTCTTC.

This clonotype appeared a few times. The rearrangement links TRBV4-3 to TRBJ1-6; no definite D call. The V and J ends lost 0 bases and 7 bases respectively, with 10 bases between them. There are 15 residues in the CDR3. Looked up from germline, CDR1 is LGHNA and CDR2 is YSLEER. In nucleotides, the CDR3 is TGCGCCAGCAGCCAAGATTTCAGAACAAATTCACCCCTCCACTTT. Translating gives CASSQDFRTNSPLHF.

This clonotype was counted between two and nine times. The J gene is TRBJ2-7, the V gene TRBV7-9; unclear D gene. The germline V gene has CDR1 SEHNR and CDR2 FQNEAQ (reference sequence). Trimming pared 5 bases from V and 1 base from J, leaving 15 bases between. The CDR3 has 15 amino acids. The CDR3 spells CASSTWTDTSYEQYF. The DNA for the CDR3 is TGTGCCAGCAGCACATGGACCGACACGTCCTACGAGCAGTACTTC.

The chain couples TRBV20-1 to TRBJ2-1, with 13 bases aligning to TRBD2. The CDR3 contains 17 residues. With 2 bases clipped from V and 6 bases from J, the junction kept 10 bases outside the gene matches. Germline-derived CDR1 and CDR2 are DFQATT and SNEGSKA (reference sequence). The CDR3 bases are TGCAGTGCTAGAACGGGACTAGCGGGGTTGGGAGGCAATGAGCAGTTCTTC. This sequence encodes CSARTGLAGLGGNEQFF.

This clonotype was observed a handful of times. The genes are TRBV9 and TRBJ1-1; TRBD1 agrees at 7 bases. Trimming at V came to 4 bases and at J to 1 base, leaving 7 bases not matched to a gene. This CDR3 has 15 amino acids. From germline, CDR1 is SGDLS and CDR2 YYNGEE. The CDR3 DNA reads as TGTGCCAGCAGCCCCCAGGGGGGGAGGAACACTGAAGCTTTCTTT. Protein product: CASSPQGGRNTEAFF.

This clonotype has at least ten counts. J is TRBJ2-1 and V is TRBV29-1; 8 bases line up with TRBD2. V was clipped by 6 bases and J by 6 bases; unmatched bases: 4. The CDR3 covers 12 residues. Per the germline V gene, CDR1 is SQVTM and CDR2 is ANQGSEA. The chain's CDR3 is CSVGAGVNEQFF. The CDR3 nucleotides are TGCAGCGTCGGAGCGGGAGTCAATGAGCAGTTCTTC.

This clonotype occurred many times. The V and J genes are TRBV12-3 or TRBV12-4 and TRBJ1-1; D not certain. The V gene lost 3 bases and the J gene lost 3 bases, with 11 bases spanning the gap. The CDR3 consists of 14 residues. The chain's CDR3 is CASSFGDTYTEAFF. The CDR3, as DNA: TGTGCCAGCAGTTTCGGAGACACCTACACTGAAGCTTTCTTT.

This rearrangement joins TRBV28 to TRBJ2-7, with 16 nucleotides matching TRBD2. Germline lookup yields CDR1 MDHEN and CDR2 SYDVKM. This CDR3 has 17 amino acids. V shed 5 bases and J 2 bases; nucleotides not matched to a gene: 6. This CDR3 reads CASSPSGTSGGAYEQYF. In DNA, the CDR3 is TGTGCCAGCAGTCCCTCCGGGACTAGCGGGGGGGCCTACGAGCAGTACTTC.

This chain uses TRBV29-1 with TRBJ2-1, with D hard to call. CDR3 length: 13 residues. V was cut by 1 base and J by 6 bases, with 10 bases left in between. From germline, CDR1 is SQVTM and CDR2 ANQGSEA. The CDR3 DNA sequence: TGCAGCGTTGAAGTTCGTGTTGGCAATGAGCAGTTCTTC. Its protein is CSVEVRVGNEQFF.

The chain uses TRBV4-3 and TRBJ2-3; 8 bases are shared with TRBD1. In germline, CDR1 is LGHNA, CDR2 YSLEER. The trim removed 5 bases at V and 6 bases at J, leaving 10 bases unmatched. The CDR3 has 15 amino acids. Here the CDR3 reads CASSYDRGWGDTQYF. The CDR3 DNA reads as TGCGCCAGCAGCTATGACAGGGGATGGGGTGATACGCAGTATTTT.

This clonotype was seen many times. The junction differs from germline at one of its ends, possibly a read error. The chain combines TRBV7-2 with TRBJ2-7; 9 positions match TRBD1. The length of the CDR3 is 14 residues. Germline V lookup: CDR1 SGHTA, CDR2 FQGNSA. The CDR3 here is CASSLGTGPYEQYF. The CDR3 DNA reads as TGTGCCAGCAGTTTAGGGACAGGGCCCTACGAGCAGTACTTC.

The V call is TRBV29-1, the J call TRBJ2-2; tentatively, D is TRBD1 or TRBD2 (5 bases each). The CDR3 extends over 14 amino acids. V lost 4 bases to trimming and J lost 4 bases, with 13 bases between them. Germline V CDR1 and CDR2: SQVTM, ANQGSEA. The CDR3 protein is CSVVGDARTGELFF. CDR3 coding DNA: TGCAGCGTTGTAGGGGACGCACGCACCGGGGAGCTGTTTTTT.

This clonotype has more than one count but fewer than ten. The chain recombines TRBV11-2 with TRBJ2-7; 7 nucleotides line up with TRBD2. The CDR3 covers 15 residues. The junction had 17 bases not matched to a gene; V was cut back by 6 bases and J by 9 bases. Germline CDR1 SGHAT, CDR2 FQNNGV. The CDR3: CASSPEGGDPNRQYF. The CDR3 region has the DNA TGTGCCAGCAGTCCTGAGGGAGGGGATCCTAACCGGCAGTACTTC.

This clonotype has a count of ten or more. This rearrangement joins TRBV24-1 to TRBJ2-5, with 11 bases that match TRBD2. The CDR3 has 17 amino acids. Trimming took 5 bases from V and 2 from J; bases not matched to a gene: 9. Germline assignment: CDR1 KGHDR and CDR2 SFDVKD. The CDR3 sequence is CATSGVAGGPWQETQYF. The CDR3 DNA follows: TGTGCCACCAGTGGCGTAGCGGGGGGGCCTTGGCAAGAGACCCAGTACTTC.

This clonotype showed up just a few times. The J gene is TRBJ1-5, the V gene TRBV5-8, with 7 nucleotides matching TRBD1. CDR3 size: 16 residues. The ends lost 4 bases at V and 0 bases at J; junction bases unmatched: 7. The germline V gene has CDR1 SGHTS and CDR2 YDEGEE. The chain's CDR3 is CASSLGTAYSNQPQHF. The CDR3 bases are TGTGCCAGCAGCCTTGGGACAGCTTATAGCAATCAGCCCCAGCATTTT.

This chain uses TRBV24-1 with TRBJ2-2, with D unresolved. V lost 0 bases, J lost 5 bases, and 6 bases lay in between. This CDR3 has 14 residues. CDR1 is KGHDR, CDR2 SFDVKD, per germline. In DNA form, the CDR3 reads TGTGCCACCAGTGATTTGCCCGGGACCGGGGAGCTGTTTTTT. Translation gives CATSDLPGTGELFF.

CDR3 coding DNA: TGTGCCAGCAGCCGAGACATTTGGTCTTCCTACGAGCAGTACTTC. Amino acid sequence: CASSRDIWSSYEQYF. J is TRBJ2-7 and V is TRBV7-8; no firm D call. From germline, CDR1 is SGHVS and CDR2 FQNEAQ. The CDR3 has 15 residues. V was cut by 5 bases and J by 1 base, with 15 bases left in between.